The rows below give T cell receptor beta chains drawn from one sample of a study of T-cell reconstitution after alpha-beta-depleted transplantation in children. TCRdb processed the PCR reads anew with MiXCR; each CDR3 protein has one entry. Of approximately 190,000 distinct CDR3 sequences in the sample, around 8.4% were seen once. Sequences were derived from PBMCs, mostly from graft donor cells, sampled 360 days after TCRalphabeta/CD19-depleted stem cell transplant. These receptors all come from a male patient between 2 and 10 years old who had a stem cell transplant for acute myeloid leukemia, so the T cells may come from the graft donor. Each CDR3 is given with its conserved first and last residue. D genes are given only for firm matches. The size of a clone is reported for some rows only, either as once, few or many, or as a class for expanded clones.

v_call	clone_size	j_call	d_call	cdr3_aa	cdr3_nt
TRBV29-1	many	TRBJ2-7	-	CSVWQEAYEQYF	TGCAGCGTCTGGCAAGAAGCCTACGAGCAGTACTTC
TRBV7-9	many	TRBJ2-3	-	CASSFRPASPSTDTQYF	TGTGCCAGCAGCTTCCGCCCAGCCAGTCCGAGCACAGATACGCAGTATTTT
TRBV5-5	few	TRBJ2-4	-	CASSSWVAKNIQYF	TGTGCCAGCAGCTCCTGGGTAGCCAAAAACATTCAGTACTTC
TRBV20-1	many	TRBJ2-1	-	CSARVLAPKRNEQFF	TGCAGTGCTAGAGTCCTCGCCCCGAAGAGGAATGAGCAGTTCTTC
TRBV9	many	TRBJ1-2	-	CASSARALGYTF	TGTGCCAGCAGCGCGAGGGCCCTGGGATACACCTTC
TRBV10-3	many	TRBJ2-1	TRBD2	CAIRAGGGHEQFF	TGTGCCATCAGGGCGGGAGGGGGCCATGAGCAGTTCTTC
TRBV5-1	many	TRBJ1-6	-	CASSTNTDYNSPLHF	TGCGCCAGCAGCACGAACACGGATTATAATTCACCCCTCCACTTT
TRBV20-1	-	TRBJ2-7	TRBD2	CSASGTSRSFSYEQYF	TGCAGTGCTAGCGGGACTAGCCGATCCTTCTCCTACGAGCAGTACTTC
TRBV18	-	TRBJ1-5	-	CASSPLGLNQPQHF	TGTGCCAGCTCACCACTGGGTCTAAATCAGCCCCAGCATTTT
TRBV2	-	TRBJ1-2	-	CASGRLPSGYTF	TGTGCCAGCGGTCGATTGCCTAGCGGCTACACCTTC
TRBV5-1	-	TRBJ2-1	-	CASSLAPLSGSYNEQFF	TGCGCCAGCAGCTTGGCGCCGCTGTCAGGATCCTACAATGAGCAGTTCTTC
TRBV6-1	few	TRBJ2-3	-	CASRQPGADTQYF	TGTGCCAGCAGGCAGCCAGGGGCAGATACGCAGTATTTT
TRBV10-3	-	TRBJ2-2	TRBD1	CAISPQGTGELFF	TGTGCCATCAGTCCACAGGGGACCGGGGAGCTGTTTTTT
TRBV29-1	few	TRBJ1-2	TRBD1	CSVSDRGLIYGYTF	TGCAGCGTTTCCGACAGGGGGCTGATCTATGGCTACACCTTC
TRBV9	many	TRBJ2-4	-	CASSVGVAAKNIQYF	TGTGCCAGCAGCGTAGGGGTAGCAGCCAAAAACATTCAGTACTTC